The rows below give T cell receptor beta chains drawn from one sample of a study of blood T cells in healthy people across ages. In TCRdb, the 5' RACE reads were re-called with MiXCR into one record per CDR3 protein. The top ten clones hold around 0.75% of a sample with 800,000 to 1,300,000 distinct CDR3 sequences, under 30% of them seen once. These data are also associated with another study on T cells of mothers and their children.

Sequences were obtained from blood. These receptors came from a girl under 10 years old in good health. Each CDR3 is given with its conserved first and last residue. D genes are given only for firm matches. Clone size is stated in some rows and not others, as once, few, many or a class when expanded.

CDR3nt	CDR3aa	v_gene	d_gene	abundance	j_gene
TGTACCAGCATGGAAAGGGTCAACTATGGCTACACCTTC	CTSMERVNYGYTF	TRBV2	-	-	TRBJ1-2
TGCGCCAGCAGCTTGGGCGTAGCGGGGGGTACAGAGACCCAGTACTTC	CASSLGVAGGTETQYF	TRBV5-1	TRBD2	-	TRBJ2-5
TGTGCCACCAGTGATTTGCAAGGGGCCCCTCCAGTGGGGGAGCTGTTTTTT	CATSDLQGAPPVGELFF	TRBV24-1	-	-	TRBJ2-2
TGCAGTGCTTCCCGACTAGCGGGGGGGCCTACCCGACACACAGATACGCAGTATTTT	CSASRLAGGPTRHTDTQYF	TRBV20-1	TRBD2	few	TRBJ2-3
TGTGCCAGCAGCTTAGTCGGCCCGCCGTCCTACAATGAGCAGTTCTTC	CASSLVGPPSYNEQFF	TRBV7-9	-	few	TRBJ2-1
TGTGCCAGCAGTTATCGGGTAGCGGGGGGCTTTAGCACAGATACGCAGTATTTT	CASSYRVAGGFSTDTQYF	TRBV11-2	TRBD2	few	TRBJ2-3
TGTGCCAGCAGCCAAGATCCCCATAAGAGCGGGGGGGCGAGACCGCAGTATTTT	CASSQDPHKSGGARPQYF	TRBV3-1	TRBD2	few	TRBJ2-3
TGTGCCAGCAGCCGTGGAGGGAGATACACAGATACGCAGTATTTT	CASSRGGRYTDTQYF	TRBV11-2	-	-	TRBJ2-3
TGCGCCAGCAGGCACGACAGTTATCAGCCCCAGCATTTT	CASRHDSYQPQHF	TRBV5-1	-	-	TRBJ1-5
TGCAGCGTTGAAACAGGGAGCGAGCAGTACTTC	CSVETGSEQYF	TRBV29-1	-	-	TRBJ2-7
TGCGCCAGCAGCCAATTGGAGGACTCTGGGGCCAACGTCCTGACTTTC	CASSQLEDSGANVLTF	TRBV4-1	-	-	TRBJ2-6
TGCGCCAGCAGCCAAGACGTGGTGAAGGGGAAGAGCGGGGAGCTGTTTTTT	CASSQDVVKGKSGELFF	TRBV4-3	-	few	TRBJ2-2
TGTGCCAGCAGTTTTATCCCGAGACTTGGCTACACCTTC	CASSFIPRLGYTF	TRBV27	-	many	TRBJ1-2
TGCGCCAGCAGCCGAAAATACCGACAGGCCAAAAACATTCAGTACTTC	CASSRKYRQAKNIQYF	TRBV4-3	-	-	TRBJ2-4
TGCGCCAGCAGCTTACAGGGGTGGGGGAACACTGAAGCTTTCTTT	CASSLQGWGNTEAFF	TRBV5-1	TRBD1	few	TRBJ1-1
TGTGCCGGCAGCAAGACTAGCGGGGGGGCCATGTCCTACGAGCAGTACTTC	CAGSKTSGGAMSYEQYF	TRBV7-9	TRBD2	once	TRBJ2-7
TGTGCCAGCAGCCAAAGATCCCACCAAGAGACCCAGTACTTC	CASSQRSHQETQYF	TRBV14	-	few	TRBJ2-5
TGTGCCAGCAGCTTAGCGCCGGAGAACGAGCAGTACTTC	CASSLAPENEQYF	TRBV7-9	-	-	TRBJ2-7
TGTGCCAGCAGCCAAGATTTGGGGACTAGACGGCTGTTTTTT	CASSQDLGTRRLFF	TRBV3-1	TRBD2	-	TRBJ2-2
TGTGCCAGCAGCCAAGGCGTAGGATTCACCGGGGAGCTGTTTTTT	CASSQGVGFTGELFF	TRBV14	-	few	TRBJ2-2
TGTGCCAGCAGCACCCGGACAGGCGGCTACACCTTC	CASSTRTGGYTF	TRBV13	TRBD1	-	TRBJ1-2
TGTGCCAGCAGTACGGATTACGATGAGCAGTTCTTC	CASSTDYDEQFF	TRBV12-3/TRBV12-4	-	few	TRBJ2-1
TGTGTCAGCAGTACCCGGGACGGAGATAATTCACCCCTCCACTTT	CVSSTRDGDNSPLHF	TRBV6-6	-	-	TRBJ1-6
TGCAGCGTGCCGCTCGGGAATGAGCAGTTCTTC	CSVPLGNEQFF	TRBV29-1	-	few	TRBJ2-1
TGCAGCGTTGAAGTGGGGACCGGGGAGCTGTTTTTT	CSVEVGTGELFF	TRBV29-1	-	few	TRBJ2-2
TGCGCCAGCAGCCGAGAGGAGGGAAGGTCCTACAATGAGCAGTTCTTC	CASSREEGRSYNEQFF	TRBV4-1	-	-	TRBJ2-1
TGTGAGCGAGGGGGGTGCACAGATACGCAGTATTTT	CERGGCTDTQYF	TRBV21-1	-	few	TRBJ2-3
TGCAGCGTTGAATCTGTCCAGCGGACAGATACGCAGTATTTT	CSVESVQRTDTQYF	TRBV29-1	-	-	TRBJ2-3
TGTGCCAGCAGCCGAGGGGGGTCGGGGCACTTC	CASSRGGSGHF	TRBV5-6	-	once	TRBJ2-5
TGTGCCATCCCCGCAGGTAGGAAGCAGTTCTTC	CAIPAGRKQFF	TRBV28	-	-	TRBJ2-1
TGTGCCAGCACCTTTGCGGGAGGCGGTCGCGAGCAGTACTTC	CASTFAGGGREQYF	TRBV12-3/TRBV12-4	TRBD2	-	TRBJ2-7
TGCAGCGTTGCTGCCGGGACAGGGGGAGATACGCAGTATTTT	CSVAAGTGGDTQYF	TRBV29-1	TRBD1	-	TRBJ2-3
TGTGCCAGCAGTGAATCTGAAACCGGAGTCTCCTACAATGGACAGTTCTTC	CASSESETGVSYNGQFF	TRBV2	-	few	TRBJ2-1
TGTGCCAGCAGCGTTGACGATGGGCAGTTCTTC	CASSVDDGQFF	TRBV9	-	-	TRBJ2-1
TGTGCCAGCGGAGACAGGGCCTCGAACACCGGGGAGCTGTTTTTT	CASGDRASNTGELFF	TRBV12-3/TRBV12-4	TRBD1	few	TRBJ2-2
TGTGCCAGCAGCCCCCCGGACAGGGGAACGACTGAAGCTTTCTTT	CASSPPDRGTTEAFF	TRBV7-9	TRBD1	-	TRBJ1-1
TGCAGCGTTGAACTAGCGGGGGCCAATGAGCAGTTCTTC	CSVELAGANEQFF	TRBV29-1	TRBD2	few	TRBJ2-1
TGTGCCAGCAGTCACTTCCGGGACAGACATGAAAAACTGTTTTTT	CASSHFRDRHEKLFF	TRBV12-3/TRBV12-4	TRBD1	-	TRBJ1-4
TGTGCCAGCAGCCGATCCGGCTCGGGACAGGAGACCCAGTACTTC	CASSRSGSGQETQYF	TRBV12-3/TRBV12-4	TRBD1	-	TRBJ2-5
TGCAGTGCTAGTCCTACAGGGTTTCTCAATCAGCCCCAGCATTTT	CSASPTGFLNQPQHF	TRBV20-1	-	-	TRBJ1-5
TGCGCCAGCAGACGAATGACAGGGATCAGTGGCGAGCAGTACTTC	CASRRMTGISGEQYF	TRBV5-1	TRBD1	few	TRBJ2-7
TGTGCCAGCAGCATCGGACTAGCGGAAGATTCTAGCACAGATACGCAGTATTTT	CASSIGLAEDSSTDTQYF	TRBV9	TRBD2	-	TRBJ2-3
TGTGCCATCGGTTCGGAAAGGGAGGGGATACTTTCCTACGAGCAGTACTTC	CAIGSEREGILSYEQYF	TRBV10-3	TRBD2	few	TRBJ2-7
TGCAGTGCTTGGACAGTGAACACTGAAGCTTTCTTT	CSAWTVNTEAFF	TRBV20-1	-	-	TRBJ1-1
TGTGCCAGCAGCTCAAGGTATCGGGGAGGAGAAAATGAGCAGTTCTTC	CASSSRYRGGENEQFF	TRBV7-8	-	-	TRBJ2-1
TGTGCCAGCAGCGCAGAAACAGGGGTCGGAAACACCATATATTTT	CASSAETGVGNTIYF	TRBV9	TRBD1	-	TRBJ1-3
TGCGCCAGCAGCTTGGGAATAGCGGGAGCCGATGAGCAGTTCTTC	CASSLGIAGADEQFF	TRBV5-1	TRBD2	-	TRBJ2-1
TGTGCTAGCAGCTTCGGCCCTCCCGGGACAGGCCAAGAGACCCAGTACTTC	CASSFGPPGTGQETQYF	TRBV7-7	TRBD1	-	TRBJ2-5
TGCAGCGTTGAATCCCCCAGCCCCCAAGAGACCCAGTACTTC	CSVESPSPQETQYF	TRBV29-1	-	few	TRBJ2-5
TGCAGCGTTGTGGGGTTACTAGCCAAAAACATTCAGTACTTC	CSVVGLLAKNIQYF	TRBV29-1	-	-	TRBJ2-4
TGTGCCAGCAGCTCCCCGGCGGGAGTAGGCACCGGGGAGCTGTTTTTT	CASSSPAGVGTGELFF	TRBV9	TRBD2	-	TRBJ2-2
TGTGCCACCAGGGGTGGGAATTTAAATGAGCAGTTCTTC	CATRGGNLNEQFF	TRBV24-1	-	few	TRBJ2-1
TGTGCCAGCAGTTTAAGGTCAGGGACGATAAGTAACACAGATACGCAGTATTTT	CASSLRSGTISNTDTQYF	TRBV12-3/TRBV12-4	-	few	TRBJ2-3
TGCAGCGTTGTATTGCGGGGGTCGAAGTTCTTC	CSVVLRGSKFF	TRBV29-1	TRBD2	-	TRBJ2-5